This TCR beta chain derives from a study of blood T cell repertoires in COVID-19. Turning to the study itself: T cells, B-cell-depleted T cells, or PBMCs provided the cDNA or gDNA that served as material.

Generated by immunoSEQ multiplex PCR, the TCRdb table keeps only in-frame clones and is missing some. Of about 210,000 clones listed, about 85% were seen once; the top ten hold over 1.5%. Germline V CDR1 and CDR2: MNHEY, SMNVEV (reference sequence). V lost 3 bases, J lost 4 bases, and 3 bases stayed unmatched. The CDR3 runs 16 residues. V usage is TRBV27 and J usage is TRBJ2-2; the match to TRBD1 covers 12 bases. The TCR originated in a man between 65 and 80 years old with acute or convalescent COVID-19. The material sequenced was peripheral blood. CDR3 nucleotides: TGTGCCAGCAGTTTGAGGGGACAGGGGGCCACCGGGGAGCTGTTTTTT. It specifies CASSLRGQGATGELFF.